The present entry profiles one T cell receptor beta chain with its context. Its antigen remains unidentified. This entry belongs to a study of OX40 agonist ivuxolimab in advanced cancers. Overall study findings and caveats: The study found that CD8+ T cells averaged more expanded clones than CD4+.

Measured with immunoSEQ multiplex PCR; TCRdb has only the in-frame clones, and not every one. Of some 59,000 clones listed, approximately 89% are singletons. Trimming took off 1 base at V and 0 bases at J, with 10 bases between the two ends. This CDR3 contains 15 residues. CDR1 and CDR2 (germline): MDHEN, SYDVKM. This material consisted of CD4+ or CD8+ T cells sorted from blood, taken in a trial of the OX40 agonist ivuxolimab. The V and J genes are TRBV28 and TRBJ2-7; TRBD2 is a possible D gene (6 bases). The origin of this receptor is an adult with an advanced solid tumor such as melanoma, head and neck, liver or kidney cancer. The CDR3 loop reads CASSLYRGGSYEQYF. The CDR3 DNA reads as TGTGCCAGCAGTTTATACCGGGGAGGCTCCTACGAGCAGTACTTC.